These 8 T cell receptor beta chains came from one sample sequenced in a study of beta chain features in type 1 diabetes. Study results and caveats: TCRB CDR3s from Type 1 diabetes patients were moderately but significantly shorter in all four CD4+ subsets.

The investigators reverse transcribed all of the isolated RNA, so they sequenced expressed TCRB transcripts. Measured with immunoSEQ multiplex PCR; TCRdb has only the in-frame clones, and not every one. The table has 150,000 to 200,000 clones, about 63% seen once. No antigen is known for these receptors. Sequenced sample: naive CD4+ T cells from blood. These receptors all come from a man aged 25-40 years with type 1 diabetes.

The CDR3 sequence: CSVEAVLGTGELFF. DNA for the CDR3: TGCAGCGTTGAGGCTGTTTTAGGCACCGGGGAGCTGTTTTTT. The chain uses TRBV29-1 and TRBJ2-2; D remains ambiguous. The V end lost 3 bases, the J end lost 4 bases, and 12 bases lay between the germline ends. The CDR3 is 14 amino acids. Germline lookup yields CDR1 SQVTM and CDR2 ANQGSEA.

This sequence joins TRBV2 and TRBJ1-2; 7 bases fit TRBD1. The trim removed 7 bases at V and 9 bases at J, leaving 5 bases unmatched. The CDR3 is 11 residues long. Germline loops: CDR1 SNHLY, CDR2 FYNNEI. CDR3 residues: CASTDRSSYTF. The CDR3 DNA reads TGTGCCAGCACGGACAGGTCTAGCTACACCTTC.

This clone was seen a handful of times. V usage is TRBV29-1 and J usage is TRBJ2-7; tentative D call: TRBD1 (6 bases). The germline CDR1 and CDR2 sequences are SQVTM and ANQGSEA. This CDR3 is 13 amino acids long. Between the trimmed V and J ends, which lost 3 bases and 5 bases, there was a span of 14 bases. CDR3 in amino acids: CSVEGQQGNEQYF. Written as DNA, the CDR3 is TGCAGCGTTGAGGGACAACAGGGAAACGAGCAGTACTTC.

J is TRBJ2-7 and V is TRBV4-3; 11 bases are a match to TRBD2. Trimming removed 3 bases from V and 7 bases from J; junction bases left unmatched: 17. CDR3 length: 18 amino acids. CDR1 and CDR2 from the germline V gene are LGHNA and YSLEER. This CDR3 is CASSQAPSGGPEAGEQYF. The CDR3 DNA sequence: TGCGCCAGCAGCCAGGCCCCTAGCGGGGGGCCAGAAGCGGGGGAGCAGTACTTC.

The chain joins TRBV29-1 to TRBJ2-1; no reliable D call. The CDR3 consists of 12 residues. The V end lost 4 bases, the J end lost 3 bases, and 7 bases lay between the germline ends. Germline CDR1 SQVTM, CDR2 ANQGSEA. CDR3 residues: CSVAASYNEQFF. CDR3 in DNA: TGCAGCGTTGCGGCCAGCTACAATGAGCAGTTCTTC.

The sample holds a few counts of this clone. The J gene is TRBJ2-5, the V gene TRBV7-2, with TRBD2 as a possible D gene (5 bases). The CDR3 has 15 residues. The V end was cut by 5 bases, the J end by 7 bases, with 20 bases between. Germline loops: CDR1 SGHTA, CDR2 FQGNSA. CDR3 sequence reads: CASSPSPARDGTQYF. CDR3 bases: TGTGCCAGCAGCCCTAGCCCTGCCCGAGACGGGACCCAGTACTTC. Complete variable domain (other parts from reference TRBV7-2 and TRBJ2-5): GAGVSQSPSNKVTEKGKDVELRCDPISGHTALYWYRQSLGQGLEFLIYFQGNSAPDKSGLPSDRFSAERTGGSVSTLTIQRTQQEDSAVYLCASSPSPARDGTQYFGPGTRLLVL.

This clone was picked up a small number of times. This chain joins TRBV4-3 and TRBJ2-1; 10 bases are shared with TRBD1. V was clipped by 4 bases and J by 9 bases; unmatched bases: 9. From germline, CDR1 is LGHNA and CDR2 YSLEER. The length of the CDR3 is 15 residues. CDR3 residues: CASSRGQGPSGEQFF. Written as DNA, the CDR3 is TGCGCCAGCAGCCGGGGACAGGGGCCCTCGGGTGAGCAGTTCTTC.

This sequence joins TRBV7-2 and TRBJ2-3; 9 nucleotides agree with TRBD1. The junction had 7 bases not matched to a gene; V was cut back by 5 bases and J by 4 bases. The germline gives CDR1 SGHTA, CDR2 FQGNSA. This CDR3 comprises 15 residues. This CDR3 is CASSRTGQGPDTQYF. The CDR3 coding sequence is TGTGCCAGCAGCAGAACGGGACAGGGCCCAGATACGCAGTATTTT.